This entry is about one T cell receptor (beta chain). No antigen is known for it. No much larger clone is present one base from it, and per-base qualities are unavailable. Genomic DNA was extracted from sorted cells for sequencing of the TCRbeta CDR3 region. The immunoSEQ Assay was used to sequence the TCRbeta CDR3 regions. TCRdb carries this immuneACCESS record with in-frame sequences only. Its versions omit some clonotypes, under half of them owing to an unresolved V gene in the studies checked, with the rest unexplained. Across this sample there are some 72,000 clones, with roughly 92% seen only once. The leading ten clones occupy around 2.8% of the sample. Patients with autoimmune disease history or receiving systemic immunosuppression were excluded from the trial. In every dose cohort, peripheral blood was drawn for TCR sequencing at baseline, cycle 4 day 1, and cycle 7 day 1. The samples were drawn from a first-in-human, open-label, multicenter phase I dose-escalation trial of ivuxolimab. Adults with locally advanced or metastatic melanoma, renal cell carcinoma, hepatocellular carcinoma or head and neck squamous cell carcinoma were enrolled in the trial. CD4+ and CD8+ T cells were sorted separately from peripheral blood before TCR sequencing.

The data belong to a study of OX40 agonist ivuxolimab in advanced cancers. Background for the entire study: Ivuxolimab was an agonistic, fully human IgG2 monoclonal antibody directed against OX40 (CD134), a costimulatory receptor. Intravenous ivuxolimab was administered to patients every 2 weeks at six dose levels: 0.01, 0.1, 0.3, 1.5, 3 and 10 mg/kg. Of the roughly 52 patients in dose escalation, 19 had hepatocellular carcinoma, some 15 had melanoma, 9 had renal cell carcinoma and 9 had head and neck cancer. In the dose-escalation cohort, more than 80% of patients were male, and the mean age was approximately 60 years with a range of roughly 20 to 80. Patients were allowed to have had prior anti-PD-1, anti-PD-L1 or anti-CTLA-4 therapy, and approximately 37% of the dose-escalation patients had been treated with checkpoint inhibitors. Partial responses occurred in three dose-escalation patients, of whom one had hepatocellular carcinoma and two had cutaneous melanoma. Peripheral TCRbeta sequencing was intended to test whether TCR sequence diversity was altered and clonal T-cell expansion was caused by ivuxolimab. The monotherapy dose-escalation portion (N ≈ 50 patients) of the phase I ivuxolimab trial is reported in the paper. General findings and caveats noted by the study authors: In partial responders in the 0.1-3.0 mg/kg groups, normalized peripheral clonal expansion was found to be among the lowest, especially among CD8+ T cells. After ivuxolimab, CD8+ T cells had more expanded clones than CD4+ T cells on average. Low levels of normalized T-cell clonal expansion were also shown by some nonresponding patients. At doses of 0.1 to 3.0 mg/kg, clonal expansion of both CD4+ and CD8+ T cells in blood was seen between baseline and week 6. Which antigens the clonally expanded peripheral T cells were specific for was not determined.

Sequencing used CD4+ or CD8+ T cells sorted from blood, obtained in a trial of the OX40 agonist ivuxolimab. The sequence derives from an adult with an advanced solid tumor such as melanoma, head and neck, liver or kidney cancer.

CDR3 protein: CASSPPGSLTYEQYF. The nucleotide sequence is TGTGCCAGCAGTCCCCCAGGGTCTCTGACCTACGAGCAGTACTTC. The chain links TRBV6-1 with TRBJ2-7; the D gene is possibly TRBD1, with 5 bases matching. The CDR3 holds 15 amino acids from the cysteine to the phenylalanine. Only the CDR3 portion is preserved as DNA: 45 bases, with reading frame beginning at the first base. According to the germline V gene, CDR1 reads MNHNS and CDR2 reads SASEGT. V was cut back by 5 bases and J by 2 bases, leaving a gap of 16 bases between them.